Here is one T cell receptor (beta chain) with its context. Its antigen remains unknown. This sample was taken from a study of cytomegalovirus exposure and HLA in healthy donors. The trim removed 7 bases at V and 3 bases at J, leaving 6 bases unmatched. CDR3 length equals 17 residues. CDR1 and CDR2 from the germline V gene are SGHAT and FQDESV (reference sequence). Study-wide results and caveats: It was confirmed in vitro that three of the CMV-associated chains were specific for CMV antigens. Later genetic work tied a missense DCLRE1C variant to beta-chain V and J trimming. Reportedly, HLA-A and HLA-B alleles of most subjects were accurately predicted from TCR beta.

Vbeta (60) and Jbeta (13) primers were used in the PCR. Assay: immunoSEQ multiplex PCR; the TCRdb copy retains only in-frame clones and omits some. The ten most abundant clones cover 3% to 3.5% of a sample with around 100,000 clones. Each donor was healthy, and each was a bone marrow donor. This TCR came from a woman aged 25 to 45 in good health and CMV-seronegative. The rearrangement uses TRBV11-1 and TRBJ2-6; 13 bases agree with TRBD2. Sequencing was done on a sample of PBMCs. The CDR3 is CASMLTSGGNGANVLTF. The CDR3 DNA sequence: TGTGCCAGCATGTTGACTAGCGGGGGGAATGGGGCCAACGTCCTGACTTTC.